Listed below are T cell receptor beta chains from one sample, sequenced in a study of shared clonotypes between healthy human individuals. Here immunoSEQ multiplex PCR was the method, and the copy in TCRdb shows in-frame clones only, minus some. The sample has about 490,000 clones; approximately 79% are singletons. What was sequenced was PBMCs. The receptors derive from a woman between 40 and 55 years old in good health. Some clones in this sample may be carry-over from other donors' samples. Each CDR3 is given with its conserved first and last residue. The order of the fields is CDR3 protein, CDR3 DNA, D gene, V gene, clone size, J gene. A D gene is named only where the DNA matches it firmly. Clone size, where shown, is once, few, many, or a class for clones that have expanded.

cdr3_aa: CASSLLASGIMEQYF
cdr3_nt: TGTGCCAGCAGCTTACTGGCTAGCGGGATTATGGAGCAGTACTTC
d_call: TRBD2
v_call: TRBV11-2
clone_size: NA
j_call: TRBJ2-7

cdr3_aa: CASSYGLGQGNTEAFF
cdr3_nt: TGTGCCAGCAGTTACGGTTTGGGTCAGGGGAACACTGAAGCTTTCTTT
d_call: NA
v_call: TRBV6-6
clone_size: NA
j_call: TRBJ1-1

cdr3_aa: CASSLAIQETQYF
cdr3_nt: TGTGCCAGCAGCTTAGCAATCCAAGAGACCCAGTACTTC
d_call: NA
v_call: TRBV7-9
clone_size: NA
j_call: TRBJ2-5

cdr3_aa: CASSSQTGGWSPLHF
cdr3_nt: TGTGCCAGCAGTTCCCAGACAGGGGGTTGGTCACCCCTCCACTTT
d_call: TRBD1
v_call: TRBV28
clone_size: NA
j_call: TRBJ1-6

cdr3_aa: CASSPTSSGANVLTF
cdr3_nt: TGTGCCAGCAGCCCCACCAGCTCTGGGGCCAACGTCCTGACTTTC
d_call: NA
v_call: TRBV7-8
clone_size: NA
j_call: TRBJ2-6

cdr3_aa: CASSLTSSRTSDTNEQFF
cdr3_nt: TGTGCCAGCAGTTTAACGTCCTCGCGAACTAGCGATACAAATGAGCAGTTCTTC
d_call: TRBD2
v_call: TRBV28
clone_size: NA
j_call: TRBJ2-1

cdr3_aa: CASSRLLMRLFF
cdr3_nt: TGTGCCAGCAGCCGCCTATTAATGAGACTGTTTTTT
d_call: NA
v_call: TRBV28
clone_size: NA
j_call: TRBJ1-4

cdr3_aa: CASSINGVRNQPQHF
cdr3_nt: TGTGCCAGTAGTATAAACGGGGTTCGAAATCAGCCCCAGCATTTT
d_call: NA
v_call: TRBV19
clone_size: NA
j_call: TRBJ1-5

cdr3_aa: CAWSGLIRNNEGSYNEQFF
cdr3_nt: TGTGCCTGGAGTGGACTAATACGAAACAACGAAGGCTCCTACAATGAGCAGTTCTTC
d_call: NA
v_call: TRBV30
clone_size: NA
j_call: TRBJ2-1

cdr3_aa: CASSLGGRAYEQYF
cdr3_nt: TGCGCCAGCAGCTTGGGCGGGAGGGCCTACGAGCAGTACTTC
d_call: TRBD2
v_call: TRBV5-1
clone_size: NA
j_call: TRBJ2-7

cdr3_aa: CASSGLNTEAFF
cdr3_nt: TGTGCCAGCTCTGGGCTGAACACTGAAGCTTTCTTT
d_call: NA
v_call: TRBV2
clone_size: NA
j_call: TRBJ1-1

cdr3_aa: CASRYTSGRALEQYF
cdr3_nt: TGTGCCAGCAGATACACTAGCGGGAGGGCCCTCGAGCAGTACTTC
d_call: TRBD2
v_call: TRBV28
clone_size: few
j_call: TRBJ2-7

cdr3_aa: CASRRQGWEDTQYF
cdr3_nt: TGTGCCAGCAGGAGACAGGGGTGGGAGGATACGCAGTATTTT
d_call: TRBD1
v_call: TRBV2
clone_size: few
j_call: TRBJ2-3

cdr3_aa: CASSERIDQPQHF
cdr3_nt: TGTGCCAGCAGTGAAAGGATCGATCAGCCCCAGCATTTT
d_call: NA
v_call: TRBV2
clone_size: NA
j_call: TRBJ1-5

cdr3_aa: CASSYPLSGANVLTF
cdr3_nt: TGTGCCAGCAGTTACCCCCTCTCTGGGGCCAACGTCCTGACTTTC
d_call: NA
v_call: TRBV6-6
clone_size: NA
j_call: TRBJ2-6

cdr3_aa: CASSLVGNQETQYF
cdr3_nt: TGTGCCAGCAGCTTAGTAGGCAACCAAGAGACCCAGTACTTC
d_call: NA
v_call: TRBV7-8
clone_size: NA
j_call: TRBJ2-5

cdr3_aa: CSVTSRSYNEQFF
cdr3_nt: TGCAGCGTGACTAGCCGCTCCTACAATGAGCAGTTCTTC
d_call: TRBD2
v_call: TRBV29-1
clone_size: NA
j_call: TRBJ2-1

cdr3_aa: CASSPRGQGAAGANVLTF
cdr3_nt: TGTGCTAGCAGCCCCAGAGGACAGGGGGCAGCTGGGGCCAACGTCCTGACTTTC
d_call: TRBD1
v_call: TRBV7-7
clone_size: NA
j_call: TRBJ2-6

cdr3_aa: CASSLRGSDTEAFF
cdr3_nt: TGTGCCAGCAGCTTGAGGGGGTCGGACACTGAAGCTTTCTTT
d_call: NA
v_call: TRBV7-9
clone_size: NA
j_call: TRBJ1-1

cdr3_aa: CAWRQGGVGTEAFF
cdr3_nt: TGTGCCTGGAGACAAGGGGGCGTAGGTACTGAAGCTTTCTTT
d_call: TRBD1
v_call: TRBV30
clone_size: NA
j_call: TRBJ1-1

cdr3_aa: CAISGQGASEQYF
cdr3_nt: TGTGCCATCAGTGGACAGGGGGCGAGCGAGCAGTACTTC
d_call: TRBD1
v_call: TRBV10-3
clone_size: NA
j_call: TRBJ2-7

cdr3_aa: CASSWTGTGGTYEQYF
cdr3_nt: TGCGCCAGCAGCTGGACCGGGACAGGGGGGACCTACGAGCAGTACTTC
d_call: TRBD1
v_call: TRBV5-1
clone_size: NA
j_call: TRBJ2-7

cdr3_aa: CASSLIHSNEKLFF
cdr3_nt: TGTGCCAGCAGTTTGATACACTCCAATGAAAAACTGTTTTTT
d_call: NA
v_call: TRBV28
clone_size: NA
j_call: TRBJ1-4

cdr3_aa: CASIRGSQETQYF
cdr3_nt: TGTGCCAGCATCCGGGGCTCACAAGAGACCCAGTACTTC
d_call: NA
v_call: TRBV2
clone_size: few
j_call: TRBJ2-5

cdr3_aa: CASAGNSYNEQFF
cdr3_nt: TGCGCCAGCGCGGGTAACTCCTACAATGAGCAGTTCTTC
d_call: NA
v_call: TRBV10-2
clone_size: NA
j_call: TRBJ2-1

cdr3_aa: CSVDQGREGYTF
cdr3_nt: TGCAGCGTCGACCAAGGACGCGAAGGCTACACCTTC
d_call: NA
v_call: TRBV29-1
clone_size: NA
j_call: TRBJ1-2

cdr3_aa: CASSLAGRGNTIYF
cdr3_nt: TGTGCCAGCAGCTTAGCTGGCAGGGGAAACACCATATATTTT
d_call: NA
v_call: TRBV7-9
clone_size: NA
j_call: TRBJ1-3